This T cell receptor (beta chain) was profiled in a study of HIV-infected patients and healthy controls. Reverse transcription used roughly 480 ng RNA and constant-region primers for alpha and beta. Separate chain-specific third strand synthesis with multiplexing indices produced the alpha and beta libraries. One entry per CDR3 protein, called by TCRdb with MiXCR from the 5' RACE reads. The sample lists more than 15,000 distinct CDR3 sequences; 4.5% to 7% were seen once. The V end was cut by 0 bases, the J end by 5 bases, with 8 bases between. Germline CDR1 ENHRY, CDR2 SYGVKD. The CDR3 spans 14 residues. This clonotype was seen at least ten times. The repertoire came from unfractionated whole blood and reflected all unsorted peripheral T cells.

This rearrangement joins TRBV10-3 to TRBJ1-5, with D unclear. The sample consisted of blood. The source of this sequence is an adult in good health. The CDR3 DNA reads as TGTGCCATCAGTGAGTCGTTTGCTGATCAGCCCCAGCATTTT. Encoded protein: CAISESFADQPQHF.